The entry that follows covers one TCR beta chain sequence. Trimming shortened V by 4 bases and J by 4 bases, and 17 bases separated the two germline ends. The CDR3 runs to 17 residues. The V gene's germline CDR1 is MGHRA and CDR2 YSYEKL. The entry originates in a study of blood T cell repertoires in COVID-19. Study-wide context: Samples of COVID-19 (acute and convalescent) were obtained from the United States, Italy and Spain. The cDNA or gDNA used as material had been derived from T cells, B-cell-depleted T cells, or PBMCs.

Original methodology: Researchers report that nucleated cell counts were estimated from reference gene primer amplification. This table comes from immunoSEQ multiplex PCR, and its TCRdb copy is limited to in-frame clones, with some not included. That table furnishes V, J and clone size, whereas the DNA furnished D and trimming. The sample consists of approximately 72,000 clones, 70% to 90% of them appearing once. This sequence originates from a man aged 45-65 years with acute or convalescent COVID-19. This chain connects TRBV4-1 to TRBJ1-6, with D possibly TRBD1 on 6 matching bases. Input material: peripheral blood. The CDR3 coding sequence is TGCGCCAGCAGCCTCCAGGGGACGGGGTCTTATAATTCACCCCTCCACTTT. It specifies CASSLQGTGSYNSPLHF.